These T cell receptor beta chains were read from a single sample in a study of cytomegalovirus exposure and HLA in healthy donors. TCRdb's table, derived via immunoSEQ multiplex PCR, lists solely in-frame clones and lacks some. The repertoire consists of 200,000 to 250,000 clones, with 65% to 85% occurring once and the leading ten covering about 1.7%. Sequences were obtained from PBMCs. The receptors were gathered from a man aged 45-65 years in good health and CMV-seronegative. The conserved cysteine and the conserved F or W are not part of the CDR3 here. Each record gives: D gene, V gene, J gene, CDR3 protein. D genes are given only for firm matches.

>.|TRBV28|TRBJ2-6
ASKIQSPGANVLT
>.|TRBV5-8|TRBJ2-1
ASSQLTGSNEQF
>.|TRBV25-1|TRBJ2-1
ASSRGYNEQF
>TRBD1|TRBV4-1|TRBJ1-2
ASSLGQGEGYT
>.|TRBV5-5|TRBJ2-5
ASSQHLSRETQY
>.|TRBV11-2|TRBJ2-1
ASRPPDSIYNEQF
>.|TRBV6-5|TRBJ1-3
ANSRQFSGNTIY
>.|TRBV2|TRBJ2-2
ASKSAAGELF
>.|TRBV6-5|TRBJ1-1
ASSYTPTGMNTEAF
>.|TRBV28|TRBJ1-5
ASSFARTVNQPQH
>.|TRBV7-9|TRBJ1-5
ASSPDWGQGQPQH
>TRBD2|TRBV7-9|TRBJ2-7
ASSRQLAYLEEQY
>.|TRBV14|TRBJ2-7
ASSQVWDTYEQY
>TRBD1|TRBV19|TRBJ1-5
ASRELQGAPLWRSNQPQH
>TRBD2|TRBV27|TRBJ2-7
ASSLYGLAGVLTYEQY
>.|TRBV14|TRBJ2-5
ASSQDPGKTQY
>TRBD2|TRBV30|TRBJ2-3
ACFSLAGISDTQY
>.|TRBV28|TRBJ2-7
ASSLRGSTSYEQY
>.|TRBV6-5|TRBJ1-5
ASRLSGSNQPQH
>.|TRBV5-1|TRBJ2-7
ASSPGAASYEQY
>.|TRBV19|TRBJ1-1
ASSQGGVRMNTEAF
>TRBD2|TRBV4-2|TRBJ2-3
ASSPSGSGRRSDTQY
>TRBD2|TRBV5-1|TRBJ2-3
ASSLVLAGGTDTQY
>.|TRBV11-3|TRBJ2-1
ASSPARGHQPNNEQF
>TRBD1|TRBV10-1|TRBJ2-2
ASSEGGPNTGELF
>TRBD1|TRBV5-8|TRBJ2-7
ASSPTGTGGSYEQY
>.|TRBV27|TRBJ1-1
ASSFNRVGTEAF
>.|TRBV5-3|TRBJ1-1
ARSPQGSFTEAF